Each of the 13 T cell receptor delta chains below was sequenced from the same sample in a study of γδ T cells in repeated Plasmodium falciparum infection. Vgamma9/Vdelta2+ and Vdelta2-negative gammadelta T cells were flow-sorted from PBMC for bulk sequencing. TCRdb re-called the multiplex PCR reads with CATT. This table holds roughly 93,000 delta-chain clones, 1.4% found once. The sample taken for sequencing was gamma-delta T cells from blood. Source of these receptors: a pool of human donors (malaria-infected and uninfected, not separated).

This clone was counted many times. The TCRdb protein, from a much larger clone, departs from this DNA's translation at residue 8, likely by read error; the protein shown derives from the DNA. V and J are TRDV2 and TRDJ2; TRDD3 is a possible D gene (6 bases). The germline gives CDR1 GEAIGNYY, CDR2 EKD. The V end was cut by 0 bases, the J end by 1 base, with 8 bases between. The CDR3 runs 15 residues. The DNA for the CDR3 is TGTGCCTGTGACACCGTGGGGGGTTTGACAGCACAACTCTTCTTT. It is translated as CACDTVGGLTAQLFF.

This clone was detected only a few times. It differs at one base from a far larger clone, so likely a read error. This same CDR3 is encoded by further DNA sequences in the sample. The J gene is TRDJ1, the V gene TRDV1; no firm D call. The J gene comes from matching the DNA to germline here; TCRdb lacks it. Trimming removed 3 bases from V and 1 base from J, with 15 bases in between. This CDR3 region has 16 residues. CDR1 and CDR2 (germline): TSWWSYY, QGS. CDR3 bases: TGTGCTCTTGGGGAGTTGGGCCGGACAGCCACCGATAAACTCATCTTT. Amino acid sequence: CALGELGRTATDKLIF.

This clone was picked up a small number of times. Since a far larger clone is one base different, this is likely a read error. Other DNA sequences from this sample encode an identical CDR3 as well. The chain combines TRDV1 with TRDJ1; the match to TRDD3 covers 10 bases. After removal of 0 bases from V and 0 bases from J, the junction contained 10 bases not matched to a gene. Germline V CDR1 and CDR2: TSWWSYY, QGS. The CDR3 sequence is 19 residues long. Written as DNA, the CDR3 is TGTGCTCTTGGGGAACTAGGGTGGGGGATACCCTCATACACCGATAAACTCATCTTT. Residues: CALGELGWGIPSYTDKLIF.

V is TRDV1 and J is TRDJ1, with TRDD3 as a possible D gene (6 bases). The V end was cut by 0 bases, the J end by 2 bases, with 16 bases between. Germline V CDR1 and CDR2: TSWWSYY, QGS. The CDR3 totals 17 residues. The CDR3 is CALGELGHLGLTDKLIF. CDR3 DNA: TGTGCTCTTGGGGAACTAGGCCATCTGGGGCTTACCGATAAACTCATCTTT.

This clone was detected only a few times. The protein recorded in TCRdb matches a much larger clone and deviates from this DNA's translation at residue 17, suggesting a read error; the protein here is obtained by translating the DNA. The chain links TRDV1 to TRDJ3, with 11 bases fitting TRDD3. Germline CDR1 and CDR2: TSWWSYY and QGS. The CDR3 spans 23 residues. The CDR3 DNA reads TGTGCTCTTGGGGAACGTTTTCTTTACTGGGGGATAATCACCTCCTGGGGCACCCGACAGATGTTTTTC. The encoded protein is CALGERFLYWGIITSWGTRQMFF.

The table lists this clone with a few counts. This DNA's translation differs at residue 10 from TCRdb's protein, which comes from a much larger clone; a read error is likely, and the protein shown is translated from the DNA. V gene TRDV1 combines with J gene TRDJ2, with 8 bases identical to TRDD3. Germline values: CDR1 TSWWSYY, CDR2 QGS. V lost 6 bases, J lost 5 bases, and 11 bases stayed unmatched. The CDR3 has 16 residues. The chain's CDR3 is CALGWGTPWATAQLFF. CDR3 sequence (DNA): TGTGCTCTTGGCTGGGGGACCCCTTGGGCCACAGCACAACTCTTCTTT.

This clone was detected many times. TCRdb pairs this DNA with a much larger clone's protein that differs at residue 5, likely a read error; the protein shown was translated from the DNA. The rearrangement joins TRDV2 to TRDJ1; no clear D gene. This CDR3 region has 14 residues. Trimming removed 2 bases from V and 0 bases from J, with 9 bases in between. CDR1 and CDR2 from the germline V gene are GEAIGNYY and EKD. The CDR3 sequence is CACDIVTYTDKLIF. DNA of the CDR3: TGTGCCTGTGACATCGTCACGTACACCGATAAACTCATCTTT.

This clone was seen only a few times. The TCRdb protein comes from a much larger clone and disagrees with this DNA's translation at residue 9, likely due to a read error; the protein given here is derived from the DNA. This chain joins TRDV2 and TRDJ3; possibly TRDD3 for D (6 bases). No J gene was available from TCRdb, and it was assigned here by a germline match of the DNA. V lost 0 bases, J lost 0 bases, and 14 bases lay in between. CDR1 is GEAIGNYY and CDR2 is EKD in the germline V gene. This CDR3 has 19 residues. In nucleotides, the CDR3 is TGTGCCTGTGACACCGCGGACTGGGAGAGCTCCTGGGACACCCGACAGATGTTTTTC. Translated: CACDTADWESSWDTRQMFF.

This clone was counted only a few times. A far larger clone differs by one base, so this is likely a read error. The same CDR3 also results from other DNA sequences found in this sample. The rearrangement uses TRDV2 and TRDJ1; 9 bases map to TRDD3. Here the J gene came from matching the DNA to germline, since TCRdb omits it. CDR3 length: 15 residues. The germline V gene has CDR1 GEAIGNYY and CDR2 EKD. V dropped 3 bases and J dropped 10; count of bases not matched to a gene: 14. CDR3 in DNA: TGTGCCTGTGACGGGATACTGGGGGACACCTCAGGACTCATCTTT. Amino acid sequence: CACDGILGDTSGLIF.

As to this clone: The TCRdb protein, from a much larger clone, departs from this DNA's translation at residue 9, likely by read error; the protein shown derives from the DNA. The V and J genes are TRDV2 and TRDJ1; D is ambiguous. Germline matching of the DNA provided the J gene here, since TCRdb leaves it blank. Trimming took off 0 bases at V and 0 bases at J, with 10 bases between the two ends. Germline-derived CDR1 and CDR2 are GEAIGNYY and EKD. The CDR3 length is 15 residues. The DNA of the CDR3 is TGTGCCTGTGACACCGAGGTTCCGCACACCGATAAACTCATCTTT. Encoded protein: CACDTEVPHTDKLIF.

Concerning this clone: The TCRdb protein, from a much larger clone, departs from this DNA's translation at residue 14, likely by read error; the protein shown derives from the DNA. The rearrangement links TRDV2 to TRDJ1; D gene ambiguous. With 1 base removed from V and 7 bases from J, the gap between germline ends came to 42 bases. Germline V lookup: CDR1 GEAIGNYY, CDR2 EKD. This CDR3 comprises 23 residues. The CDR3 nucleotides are TGTGCCTGTGACACTGTCATTCTCACCACCTCGCGTACTTGGGACCCTAGTAGGGGTAAACTCATCTTT. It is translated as CACDTVILTTSRTWDPSRGKLIF.

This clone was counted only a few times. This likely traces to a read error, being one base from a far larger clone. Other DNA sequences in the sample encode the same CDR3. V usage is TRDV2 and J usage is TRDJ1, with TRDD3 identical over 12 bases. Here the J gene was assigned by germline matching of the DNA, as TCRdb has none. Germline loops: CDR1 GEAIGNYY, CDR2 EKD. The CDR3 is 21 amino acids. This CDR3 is CACDTECTGGYNGGYTDKLIF. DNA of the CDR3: TGTGCCTGCGACACCGAATGCACTGGGGGATACAACGGAGGGTACACCGATAAACTCATCTTT.

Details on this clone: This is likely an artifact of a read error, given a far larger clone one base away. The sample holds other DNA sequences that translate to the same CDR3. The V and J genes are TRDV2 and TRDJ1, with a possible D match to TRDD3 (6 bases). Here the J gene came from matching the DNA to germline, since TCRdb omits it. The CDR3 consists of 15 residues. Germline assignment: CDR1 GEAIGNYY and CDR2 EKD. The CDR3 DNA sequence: TGCGCCTGTGACGGCGGGGGGAGATACACCGATAAACTCATCTTT. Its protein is CACDGGGRYTDKLIF.